This record looks at one TCR beta chain sequence and its context. Its antigen is as yet unknown. The V gene end was trimmed by 2 bases and the J gene end by 1 base; junction bases not matched to a gene: 1. This CDR3 is 14 amino acids long. The germline CDR1 and CDR2 sequences are MNHNY and SVGAGI (reference sequence). The sample is drawn from a study of graft-versus-host responses after intestinal transplantation. Some clones are missing from TCRdb's copy, which holds only in-frame ones; the method was immunoSEQ multiplex PCR. There are tens of thousands of clones in the sample; about nine tenths occur only once, and nearly 0.1% lies in the top ten. Points from the study as a whole: In patients with graft-donor T cell macrochimerism, allograft graft-versus-host to host-versus-graft clonal ratios were high.

This clonotype was obtained from a human donor who received an intestinal transplant. The source was unstimulated CD4+ T cells sorted from spleen or lymph node cells, collected before intestinal transplant. J is TRBJ1-1 and V is TRBV6-6; 7 bases are a match to TRBD1. The CDR3 coding sequence is TGTGCCAGCAGTTACGCAGGGGGGAACACTGAAGCTTTCTTT. Translation gives CASSYAGGNTEAFF.